A selection of T cell receptor beta chains follows, all from one sample in a study of shared clonotypes between healthy human individuals. Produced via immunoSEQ multiplex PCR; TCRdb's table is partial and in-frame only. Here the sample spans over 2 million clones, 85% to 95% being singletons. The sample taken for sequencing was naive CD4+ T cells sorted from blood. The source is a man aged 18 to 30 in good health. Both conserved end residues are part of each CDR3. Fields, in order: clone size, D gene, V gene, CDR3 length, J gene, CDR3 protein. A D gene is named only where the DNA matches it firmly. The size field is filled for only some rows; it gives once, few, many or a size class.

>-|TRBD1|TRBV27|18|TRBJ1-6
CASSLMGQGRTYNSPLHF
>-|-|TRBV5-6|14|TRBJ2-5
CASSVLTGLETQYF
>-|-|TRBV15|14|TRBJ1-5
CATSRGQDNQPQHF
>-|TRBD1|TRBV5-6|17|TRBJ2-6
CASSKTGTGYGANVLTF
>-|-|TRBV9|16|TRBJ2-2
CASSVQETRLTGELFF
>-|-|TRBV10-2|15|TRBJ1-3
CASSVGGNSGNTIYF
>-|-|TRBV10-3|15|TRBJ2-5
CAISEVAGAGETQYF
>-|-|TRBV21-1|17|TRBJ1-5
CASSKGPGQVSNQPQHF
>-|-|TRBV19|15|TRBJ2-7
CASSIAGSATYEQYF
>-|-|TRBV7-9|14|TRBJ1-2
CASSLAEGNYGYTF
>once|-|TRBV10-3|14|TRBJ1-1
CAIGETGMNTEAFF
>-|TRBD1|TRBV6-9|18|TRBJ2-6
CASSYHAGTDAGANVLTF
>once|TRBD2|TRBV5-1|21|TRBJ2-7
CASSSGHLGLAGGRSSYEQYF
>-|-|TRBV7-9|13|TRBJ2-5
CASSLGVKETQYF
>once|-|TRBV15|15|TRBJ2-7
CAMTTDMSTNYEQYF
>-|TRBD1|TRBV5-1|15|TRBJ2-5
CASSPGQEYQETQYF
>-|TRBD2|TRBV2|15|TRBJ2-3
CASSLLDGGADTQYF
>-|TRBD2|TRBV9|15|TRBJ2-7
CASSVGLAGGYEQYF
>-|-|TRBV27|16|TRBJ2-7
CASSSGSAGSTYEQYF
>-|-|TRBV4-2|13|TRBJ1-1
CASSRPAGAEAFF
>-|-|TRBV18|14|TRBJ1-5
CASSPTGTNQPQHF
>-|TRBD1|TRBV28|15|TRBJ1-2
CASTSQDRGLYGYTF
>-|-|TRBV6-1|13|TRBJ1-1
CASSDRGNTEAFF
>-|TRBD1|TRBV5-1|14|TRBJ1-1
CASSSGQANTEAFF
>-|-|TRBV5-1|14|TRBJ1-2
CASSGGGFNYGYTF
>-|-|TRBV4-2|16|TRBJ2-1
CASSQTPQPLGNEQFF
>-|TRBD1|TRBV30|14|TRBJ1-6
CAWSGQGNSSPLHF
>-|-|TRBV5-1|14|TRBJ2-3
CASSPSWAEDTQYF
>-|TRBD1|TRBV11-2|11|TRBJ2-7
CASSRQGEQYF
>-|-|TRBV9|15|TRBJ1-2
CASSLDSGSFYGYTF
>-|TRBD2|TRBV6-4|14|TRBJ2-3
CASRLAGGSGTQYF
>-|TRBD1|TRBV6-1|15|TRBJ2-7
CASRVQGAGPDEQYF
>-|-|TRBV14|17|TRBJ2-5
CASSQTTSRPQGETQYF
>-|TRBD1|TRBV18|15|TRBJ1-5
CASSAGTGIEKPQHF
>-|-|TRBV30|13|TRBJ1-6
CAWSVSEGSPLHF
>-|-|TRBV27|14|TRBJ1-1
CASSLLEGSTEAFF
>-|TRBD1|TRBV18|14|TRBJ2-3
CASSPQGASDTQYF
>-|-|TRBV6-6|15|TRBJ2-7
CASSYSAGKAYEQYF
>-|TRBD1|TRBV2|17|TRBJ1-6
CASSAEQGASYNSPLHF
>-|TRBD2|TRBV11-3|15|TRBJ2-1
CASSLGLADYNEQFF
>-|TRBD1|TRBV27|16|TRBJ1-5
CASSPTQDRVYQPQHF
>-|-|TRBV10-1|13|TRBJ2-7
CASSEVRGREQYF
>-|-|TRBV10-3|12|TRBJ2-1
CAISQLGNEQFF
>-|-|TRBV28|16|TRBJ2-2
CASSLPGSPNTGELFF
>-|-|TRBV28|12|TRBJ2-5
CASSLRRETQYF
>-|TRBD2|TRBV10-3|13|TRBJ2-7
CAIRASGSYEQYF
>-|TRBD1|TRBV19|13|TRBJ2-5
CASSPDRVETQYF
>-|-|TRBV6-1|12|TRBJ2-7
CASSFGGYEQYF
>-|-|TRBV5-3|16|TRBJ2-7
CARSPSSEGRICEQYF
>-|-|TRBV30|13|TRBJ2-7
CAWKKTASYEQYF
>-|TRBD1|TRBV2|14|TRBJ1-5
CASSWGQGNQPQHF
>-|-|TRBV5-4|16|TRBJ2-2
CASSTIGQKNTGELFF